The rows below give T cell receptor beta chains drawn from one sample of a study of blood T cell repertoires in COVID-19. The repertoire was sequenced with immunoSEQ multiplex PCR; TCRdb's copy has only in-frame clones and lacks some. The sample consists of under 60,000 clones, 70% to 85% of them appearing once. The source material was peripheral blood. Receptor source: a man aged 60 to 75 with acute or convalescent COVID-19. Each CDR3 is given with its conserved first and last residue. The order of the fields is V gene, D gene, clone size, J gene, CDR3 DNA, CDR3 protein. The D gene is left open where the match is weak. Expanded clones get a size class; other rows say once, few or many, or leave the size out.

TRBV29-1	TRBD1	NA	TRBJ2-7	TGCAGCGTTCGAGGACAGGGGGTATTCTACGAGCAGTACTTC	CSVRGQGVFYEQYF
TRBV24-1	NA	NA	TRBJ2-3	TGTGCCACCAGTGACCCGGACAGAGATACGCAGTATTTT	CATSDPDRDTQYF
TRBV7-2	NA	NA	TRBJ1-5	TGTGCCAGCAGCCTGAAACGGGATCAGCCCCAGCATTTT	CASSLKRDQPQHF
TRBV7-8	TRBD1	few	TRBJ2-7	TGTGCCAGCAGCTCAGAACTAGACAGGGGCTACGAGCAGTACTTC	CASSSELDRGYEQYF
TRBV6-1	NA	once	TRBJ1-1	TGTGCCAGCAGTGAAGGGGCACAGCCTTACATGAACACTGAAGCTTTCTTT	CASSEGAQPYMNTEAFF
TRBV5-1	NA	once	TRBJ1-1	TGCGCCAGCAGCTTGGACGTTTCCGGCACTGAAGCTTTCTTT	CASSLDVSGTEAFF
TRBV25-1	NA	NA	TRBJ2-3	TGTGCCAGCAGTAGACAGGAGCCCAGGGATACGCAGTATTTT	CASSRQEPRDTQYF
TRBV6-5	NA	NA	TRBJ1-1	TGTGCCAGCAGAGTGGCCAGTCCCCCCGAAGCTTTCTTT	CASRVASPPEAFF
TRBV7-3	TRBD1	few	TRBJ1-2	TGTGCCAGCAGCTTAACGGCCAGGCAGGGGGCTGGCTACACCTTC	CASSLTARQGAGYTF
TRBV9	NA	NA	TRBJ2-7	TGTGCCAGCAGCCCCCAGGCCGGCCCAGACGAGCAGTACTTC	CASSPQAGPDEQYF
TRBV7-8	TRBD1	NA	TRBJ1-3	TGTGCCAGCAGCTCCGACAGGGGGTTCTCTGGAAACACCATATATTTT	CASSSDRGFSGNTIYF
TRBV7-6	NA	NA	TRBJ1-1	TGTGCCAGCAGCCCCGGGAGGTACCCTGAAGCTTTCTTT	CASSPGRYPEAFF
TRBV18	NA	NA	TRBJ2-3	TGTGCCAGCTCACCACCGATGGCAGTCACAGATACGCAGTATTTT	CASSPPMAVTDTQYF
TRBV29-1	NA	NA	TRBJ2-1	TGCAGCGGGGTACTAGTACGGGAGCAGTTCTTC	CSGVLVREQFF
TRBV25-1	NA	NA	TRBJ1-1	TGTGCCAGCAGTGCTTCCTCAGGGTTTGAAGCTTTCTTT	CASSASSGFEAFF
TRBV5-6	TRBD1	NA	TRBJ2-3	TGTGCCAGCAGCTTCGGGACAGGGATAGATACGCAGTATTTT	CASSFGTGIDTQYF
TRBV6-5	TRBD1	few	TRBJ1-1	TGTGCCAGCAGTTACTCCCCAGGGGGCACTGAAGCTTTCTTT	CASSYSPGGTEAFF
TRBV7-9	NA	NA	TRBJ2-1	TGTGCCAGCAGCCCCTACAGCGATTCAAGGGGTGAGCAGTTCTTC	CASSPYSDSRGEQFF
TRBV28	NA	few	TRBJ1-2	TGTGCCAGCAGTTTTGGACAGCCTTATGGCTACACCTTC	CASSFGQPYGYTF
TRBV4-3	NA	NA	TRBJ1-2	TGCGCCAGCAGCAGCAGGGGCGGGAACTATGGCTACACCTTC	CASSSRGGNYGYTF
TRBV30	NA	NA	TRBJ1-4	TGTGCCTGGACGTTGACCGGGATCGAAAAACTGTTTTTT	CAWTLTGIEKLFF
TRBV11-2	TRBD1	NA	TRBJ2-5	TGTGCCAGCAGCTCGGGACAGGGCTTCGAGACCCAGTACTTC	CASSSGQGFETQYF
TRBV5-4	NA	NA	TRBJ1-1	TGTGCCAGCAGTACCCAGGGGTTTACTTGGGGGACTGAAGCTTTCTTT	CASSTQGFTWGTEAFF
TRBV6-1	NA	NA	TRBJ1-2	TGTGCCAGCAGTGAAGGCAGCTATGGCTACACCTTC	CASSEGSYGYTF
TRBV19	NA	once	TRBJ1-1	TGTGCCAGTAGTATACGGCGGGACGGATTAAACACTGAAGCTTTCTTT	CASSIRRDGLNTEAFF
TRBV11-3	TRBD2	NA	TRBJ2-1	TGTGCCAGCAGTTTTAGCGGGGGGGCAGGTGAGCAGTTCTTC	CASSFSGGAGEQFF
TRBV19	NA	NA	TRBJ1-6	TGTGCCAGTACCCCCAGGGGATTATCACCCCTCCACTTT	CASTPRGLSPLHF
TRBV2	NA	few	TRBJ1-6	TGTGGACAGAGGAGCTCCTATAATTCACCCCTCCACTTT	CGQRSSYNSPLHF
TRBV7-2	TRBD1	NA	TRBJ1-5	TGTGCCAGCAGCTTCACACGGGACAGAAATCAGCCCCAGCATTTT	CASSFTRDRNQPQHF
TRBV18	NA	NA	TRBJ2-1	TGTGCCAGCTCACCACCGGACAGCCAGCAGTTCTTC	CASSPPDSQQFF
TRBV4-1	TRBD1	NA	TRBJ1-2	TGCGCCAGCAGCCAGACAGGGGGCCTAGCTAACTATGGCTACACCTTC	CASSQTGGLANYGYTF
TRBV18	TRBD1	NA	TRBJ2-2	TGTGCCAGCTCACCATCGGCGCAGGGGGCCACCGGGGAGCTGTTTTTT	CASSPSAQGATGELFF
TRBV11-3	NA	NA	TRBJ1-3	TGTGCCAGCAGCCATAGCTCTGGAAACACCATATATTTT	CASSHSSGNTIYF
TRBV29-1	NA	NA	TRBJ1-1	TGCAGCGCCATCGCACGGGGGTCCGAAGCTTTCTTT	CSAIARGSEAFF
TRBV4-2	TRBD1	NA	TRBJ1-2	TGTGCCAGCAGCCCCGATACAGGGGCTAACTATGGCTACACCTTC	CASSPDTGANYGYTF
TRBV7-9	TRBD1	NA	TRBJ1-2	TGTGCCAGCAGCTTAGCTAGGACAGGGTATGGCTACACCTTC	CASSLARTGYGYTF
TRBV30	TRBD1	NA	TRBJ1-6	TGTGCCTGGAATCGACAGGGGCCCTCACCCCTCCACTTT	CAWNRQGPSPLHF
TRBV24-1	TRBD1	NA	TRBJ1-2	TGTGCCACCAGTGACAGGGGGGACTATGGCTACACCTTC	CATSDRGDYGYTF
TRBV7-2	NA	few	TRBJ1-1	TGTGCCAGCAGCTACCTGGGGGGGACTGAAGCTTTCTTT	CASSYLGGTEAFF